This T cell receptor beta chain derives from a study of blood T cell repertoires in COVID-19. Germline CDR1 MNHEY, CDR2 SMNVEV (reference sequence). CDR3 length: 14 residues. The germline V and J ends were trimmed by 5 bases and 5 bases, with 12 bases remaining between them. Clones were sequenced by immunoSEQ multiplex PCR, and TCRdb holds only the in-frame ones, with some missing. The sample shows about 190,000 clones, about 88% of them seen only once. The source of this sequence is a human donor in a cohort sampled during active COVID-19. Material for sequencing was peripheral blood. The chain employs TRBV27 and TRBJ1-4; D perhaps matches TRBD1 (6 bases). For the CDR3, the DNA is TGTGCCAGCAGTCCAAACGACAGGAATGAAAAACTGTTTTTT. It yields the protein CASSPNDRNEKLFF.